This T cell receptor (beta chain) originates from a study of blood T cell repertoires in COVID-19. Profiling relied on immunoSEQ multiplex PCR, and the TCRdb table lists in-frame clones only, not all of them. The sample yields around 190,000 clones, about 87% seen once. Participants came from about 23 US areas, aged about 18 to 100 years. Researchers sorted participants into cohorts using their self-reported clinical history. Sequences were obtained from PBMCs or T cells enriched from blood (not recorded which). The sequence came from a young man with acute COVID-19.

CDR3 DNA sequence: TGTGCCAGCTCCTCAGGACAGGGGGCCCCGGGGACTGAAGCTTTCTTT. This encodes CASSSGQGAPGTEAFF. V gene TRBV18 combines with J gene TRBJ1-1; 11 bases fit TRBD1. Germline CDR1 is KGHSH and CDR2 is LQKENI. The trim removed 6 bases at V and 5 bases at J, leaving 11 bases unmatched. CDR3 length: 16 amino acids. The full variable domain, in which reference TRBV18 and TRBJ1-1 provide the parts outside the CDR3, is NAGVMQNPRHLVRRRGQEARLRCSPMKGHSHVYWYRQLPEEGLKFMVYLQKENIIDESGMPKERFSAEFPKEGPSILRIQQVVRGDSAAYFCASSSGQGAPGTEAFFGQGTRLTVV.